This is a list of T cell receptor beta chains from one sample in a study of CD8+CD57+ T cells in acquired aplastic anemia. TCRdb called the reads again in MiXCR, with one record for every CDR3 protein. The top ten hold about 42% of the sample, which has about 180,000 distinct CDR3 sequences, around 63% seen once. The sample consisted of sorted CD4+, CD8+, or CD8+CD57+ T cells (not recorded which) from PBMCs. The receptors stem from a human donor with aplastic anemia. The CDR3 runs from the conserved cysteine through the conserved F or W. D genes are given only for firm matches.

d_call j_call v_call cdr3_aa
- TRBJ1-5 TRBV10-3 CAISDGRSANQPQHF
- TRBJ1-2 TRBV20-1 CSAREGLGYGYTF
TRBD1 TRBJ2-3 TRBV14 CASSQTGGADTQYF
- TRBJ2-3 TRBV20-1 CSARDWSDPSTDTQYF
TRBD2 TRBJ2-5 TRBV10-3 CAISEGLAKETQYF
TRBD2 TRBJ2-1 TRBV20-1 CSARAAAVAGGYNEQFF
- TRBJ1-1 TRBV6-1 CASSAWGGRGTEAFF
- TRBJ2-1 TRBV25-1 CASRQGGGGVGYEQFF
- TRBJ2-3 TRBV19 CASSVDRPTDTQYF
TRBD2 TRBJ2-3 TRBV7-2 CASSLGLTGGDTQYF
- TRBJ1-6 TRBV6-5 CASSYSRRGPESSYNSPLHF
TRBD1 TRBJ2-7 TRBV29-1 CSVTGQGYEQYF
- TRBJ2-1 TRBV12-3/TRBV12-4 CASSFYYSYNEQFF
- TRBJ2-7 TRBV7-6 CASSKDVGSYEQYF
- TRBJ2-5 TRBV10-3 CAISENQETQYF
TRBD1 TRBJ1-6 TRBV7-3 CASSSTGVDSPLHF
- TRBJ1-5 TRBV5-6 CASSSTRRTNQPQHF
- TRBJ2-1 TRBV7-8 CASSSPPHKNEQFF
TRBD1 TRBJ2-2 TRBV10-1 CASSDSGTGFAGELFF
TRBD1 TRBJ1-5 TRBV15 CATSHTQDRDLNQPQHF
- TRBJ2-7 TRBV19 CASSIDQPHRVGYEQYF
- TRBJ2-5 TRBV15 CATSRTHRVETQYF
- TRBJ2-1 TRBV7-3 CASSEGLLRSYNEQFF
- TRBJ2-3 TRBV9 CASSSGDTQYF
- TRBJ2-1 TRBV11-2 CASSSPRGAQEQFF
- TRBJ1-3 TRBV6-1 CASSDSLGNTIYF
TRBD2 TRBJ2-7 TRBV7-2 CASSPAGAQNYEQYF
- TRBJ1-3 TRBV20-1 CSASRQVLSGNTIYF